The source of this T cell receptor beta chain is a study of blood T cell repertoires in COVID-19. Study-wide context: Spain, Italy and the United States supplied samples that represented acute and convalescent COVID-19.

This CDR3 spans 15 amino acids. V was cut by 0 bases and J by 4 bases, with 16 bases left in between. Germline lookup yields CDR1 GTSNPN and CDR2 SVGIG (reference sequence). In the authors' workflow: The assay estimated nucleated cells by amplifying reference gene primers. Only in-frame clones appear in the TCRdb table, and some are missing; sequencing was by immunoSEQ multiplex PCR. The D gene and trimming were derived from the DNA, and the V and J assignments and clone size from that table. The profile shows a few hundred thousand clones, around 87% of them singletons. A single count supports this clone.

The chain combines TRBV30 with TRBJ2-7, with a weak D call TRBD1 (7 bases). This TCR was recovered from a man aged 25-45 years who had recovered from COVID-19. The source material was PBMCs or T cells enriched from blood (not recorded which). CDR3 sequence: CAWSVEGARGYEQYF. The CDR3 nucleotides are TGTGCCTGGAGTGTGGAGGGGGCACGGGGATACGAGCAGTACTTC.